The 29 T cell receptor beta chains below all came from one sample that was sequenced in a study of T cell changes during pregnancy in multiple sclerosis. Assay: immunoSEQ multiplex PCR; the TCRdb copy retains only in-frame clones and omits some. This sample has 70,000 or so clones, with just over 90% found just once. The sequencing used CD4+ T cells from peripheral blood mononuclear cells, collected before pregnancy. All receptors come from a female donor with multiple sclerosis, enrolled in a pregnancy study.

This sequence joins TRBV19 and TRBJ1-5; maybe TRBD1 (5 bases). Trimming took off 3 bases at V and 2 bases at J, with 11 bases between the two ends. The CDR3 has 15 amino acids. Per germline, CDR1 LNHDA and CDR2 SQIVND (reference sequence). The chain's CDR3 is CASSMIGVGNQPQHF. DNA for the CDR3: TGTGCCAGTAGTATGATAGGGGTCGGCAATCAGCCCCAGCATTTT.

The chain links TRBV29-1 to TRBJ2-5; tentative D call: TRBD2 (6 bases). The CDR3 is made up of 15 amino acids. CDR1 and CDR2 from the germline V gene are SQVTM and ANQGSEA. V shed 2 bases and J shed 1 base, with 14 bases lying between them. CDR3 DNA: TGCAGCGTTGAAAGCCCGGGACTCCCCCAAGAGACCCAGTACTTC. Its translation is CSVESPGLPQETQYF.

The J gene is TRBJ2-7, the V gene TRBV5-5; 8 nucleotides align to TRBD2. CDR1 is SGHKS, CDR2 YYEKEE, per germline (reference sequence). There are 13 residues in the CDR3. The junction had 3 bases not matched to a gene; V was cut back by 4 bases and J by 3 bases. The CDR3 DNA sequence: TGTGCCAGCAGCGCGGGGACTAGCTACGAGCAGTACTTC. It yields the protein CASSAGTSYEQYF.

This rearrangement joins TRBV2 to TRBJ1-1; possibly TRBD1 for D (5 bases). Germline V gene sequence: CDR1 SNHLY, CDR2 FYNNEI. V lost 5 bases and J 3 bases, leaving 10 bases between the germline ends. CDR3 length equals 13 residues. The CDR3 DNA sequence: TGTGCCAGCAGTCAGTCGGGGGACACTGAAGCTTTCTTT. Translated, it gives CASSQSGDTEAFF.

CDR3 protein: CASSRGQETYEQYF. The CDR3, as DNA: TGTGCCAGCAGCCGCGGACAGGAGACCTACGAGCAGTACTTC. This chain connects TRBV5-5 to TRBJ2-7; TRBD1 agrees at 7 bases. Germline CDR1 and CDR2: SGHKS and YYEKEE (reference sequence). The CDR3 extends over 14 amino acids. V lost 4 bases to trimming and J lost 2 bases; unmatched junction nucleotides: 6. The entire variable domain, with the rest obtained from reference TRBV5-5 and TRBJ2-7, is as follows: DAGVTQSPTHLIKTRGQQVTLRCSPISGHKSVSWYQQVLGQGPQFIFQYYEKEERGRGNFPDRFSARQFPNYSSELNVNALLLGDSALYLCASSRGQETYEQYFGPGTRLTVT.

There are a few counts of this clone. This chain connects TRBV10-3 to TRBJ2-5; D is undetermined. Germline V gives CDR1 ENHRY, CDR2 SYGVKD. V dropped 3 bases and J dropped 5 bases, with 4 bases sitting between them. The CDR3 is made up of 11 amino acids. The CDR3 reads CAISDGETQYF. Here the CDR3 DNA reads TGTGCCATCAGTGACGGGGAGACCCAGTACTTC.

This clone was counted between two and nine times. This chain links TRBV11-3 with TRBJ1-6, with D unclear. The CDR3 covers 15 residues. Trimming removed 4 bases from V and 0 bases from J, with 7 bases in between. Germline V CDR1 and CDR2: SGHNT, YENEEA. The CDR3 bases are TGTGCCAGCAGCTCCGGGAGCTCCTATAATTCACCCCTCCACTTT. This gives the protein CASSSGSSYNSPLHF.

This chain connects TRBV20-1 to TRBJ1-1; no clear D gene. Germline loops: CDR1 DFQATT, CDR2 SNEGSKA (reference sequence). V lost 4 bases and J lost 2, with 5 bases in between. The CDR3 has 11 amino acids. CDR3 residues: CSATVNTEAFF. DNA of the CDR3: TGCAGTGCTACAGTTAACACTGAAGCTTTCTTT.

This clone appeared a few times. The chain links TRBV29-1 to TRBJ1-3; TRBD1 aligns across 9 bases. The CDR3 is made up of 13 amino acids. J lost 4 bases, V lost 4 bases, and 2 bases had no gene match. Germline V gene sequence: CDR1 SQVTM, CDR2 ANQGSEA. CDR3 in amino acids: CSVGTGVGNTIYF. CDR3 nucleotide sequence: TGCAGCGTTGGGACAGGGGTCGGAAACACCATATATTTT.

The chain recombines TRBV5-1 with TRBJ1-2, with a weak D call TRBD1 (5 bases). The V and J ends lost 6 bases and 5 bases respectively, with 20 bases between them. The CDR3 is 15 amino acids. The germline CDR1 and CDR2 sequences are SGHRS and YFSETQ. The CDR3 sequence: CASTLDGGFGYGYTF. CDR3 coding DNA: TGCGCCAGCACCCTTGACGGGGGGTTTGGATATGGCTACACCTTC. Drawing the rest from reference TRBV5-1 and TRBJ1-2, the complete variable domain is KAGVTQTPRYLIKTRGQQVTLSCSPISGHRSVSWYQQTPGQGLQFLFEYFSETQRNKGNFPGRFSGRQFSNSRSEMNVSTLELGDSALYLCASTLDGGFGYGYTFGSGTRLTVV.

The chain employs TRBV4-3 and TRBJ2-2; perhaps TRBD1 as D (7 bases). Germline CDR1 LGHNA, CDR2 YSLEER. Trimming pared 0 bases from V and 3 bases from J, leaving 17 bases between. This CDR3 comprises 18 residues. In nucleotides, the CDR3 is TGCGCCAGCAGCCAAGATGCAGGGGGGTTTTTGGACACCGGGGAGCTGTTTTTT. It yields the protein CASSQDAGGFLDTGELFF.

The chain uses TRBV5-1 and TRBJ2-5; a possible D gene is TRBD1 (6 bases). Between the trimmed V and J ends, which lost 5 bases and 5 bases, there was a span of 13 bases. The CDR3 spans 13 residues. CDR1 SGHRS and CDR2 YFSETQ come from the germline V gene. The DNA for the CDR3 is TGCGCCAGCAGTTCTTACAGGGTGGAGACCCAGTACTTC. Protein product: CASSSYRVETQYF.

This rearrangement joins TRBV10-2 to TRBJ1-1; 8 nucleotides line up with TRBD1. Unmatched junction bases numbered 1, after V lost 6 bases and J lost 1 base. The germline V gene encodes CDR1 WSHSY and CDR2 SAAADI. The CDR3 sequence is 13 residues long. The CDR3 bases are TGCGCCAGCAGGGGACAGGAGAACACTGAAGCTTTCTTT. Encoded protein: CASRGQENTEAFF.

The J gene is TRBJ1-3, the V gene TRBV9; D is unresolved. This CDR3 region has 14 residues. Trimming removed 5 bases at V and 4 bases at J, with 13 bases between. Germline V gene data show CDR1 as SGDLS and CDR2 as YYNGEE. CDR3 bases: TGTGCCAGCAGTCCCACGGGGAGCGGAAACACCATATATTTT. Translated: CASSPTGSGNTIYF.

V usage is TRBV18 and J usage is TRBJ2-3, with 10 positions matching TRBD1. The trim removed 4 bases at V and 1 base at J, leaving 2 bases unmatched. The CDR3 is made up of 15 amino acids. Germline V gene data show CDR1 as KGHSH and CDR2 as LQKENI. The DNA for the CDR3 is TGTGCCAGCTCACTCGGGACAGGGGGCACAGATACGCAGTATTTT. It yields the protein CASSLGTGGTDTQYF.

The CDR3, as DNA: TGCGCCAGCAGCTTGGTTTACAGGGGGGTTTTCTACGAGCAGTACTTC. Its protein product is CASSLVYRGVFYEQYF. The chain has TRBV5-1 and TRBJ2-7; 8 nucleotides align to TRBD1. In germline, CDR1 is SGHRS, CDR2 YFSETQ. Losses at the gene ends were 0 bases for V and 3 bases for J; bases not matched to a gene: 8. The CDR3 covers 16 residues.

This clone was counted once. The V call is TRBV12-5, the J call TRBJ2-1; D may be TRBD1 (6 bases). CDR1 and CDR2 (germline): LGHNT, FRNRAP. CDR3 length: 14 amino acids. V gave up 4 bases and J gave up 2 bases, with 9 bases separating them. In nucleotides, the CDR3 is TGTGCTAGTGGTTCTGGACAGACCTACAATGAGCAGTTCTTC. Its translation: CASGSGQTYNEQFF.

The chain is built from TRBV5-8 and TRBJ2-1; 8 bases are a match to TRBD2. Germline CDR1 and CDR2: SGHTS and YDEGEE. CDR3 length: 16 residues. Losses at the gene ends were 1 base for V and 5 bases for J; bases not matched to a gene: 8. In DNA form, the CDR3 reads TGTGCCAGCAGCTTGATGCTTGCGGGAGGCGACAATGAGCAGTTCTTC. This codes for CASSLMLAGGDNEQFF.

This chain joins TRBV11-3 and TRBJ2-1; D is uncertain. This CDR3 has 15 residues. The germline gives CDR1 SGHNT, CDR2 YENEEA. Trimming took 5 bases from V and 6 from J, leaving 17 bases between them. The CDR3 DNA reads TGTGCCAGCAGCCTCCATCCCACCCCGAGCAATGAGCAGTTCTTC. It encodes CASSLHPTPSNEQFF.

This chain uses TRBV28 with TRBJ2-1, with D perhaps TRBD2 (5 bases). Germline V gene data show CDR1 as MDHEN and CDR2 as SYDVKM. Trimming pared 2 bases from V and 6 bases from J, leaving 5 bases between. The CDR3 runs to 12 residues. The CDR3 sequence is CASSLLANEQFF. Here the CDR3 DNA reads TGTGCCAGCAGTTTACTAGCCAATGAGCAGTTCTTC.

The rearrangement uses TRBV7-2 and TRBJ1-2; D might be TRBD1 (6 bases). CDR1 is SGHTA, CDR2 FQGNSA, per germline. The CDR3 extends over 15 amino acids. V lost 4 bases and J 6 bases, leaving 18 bases between the germline ends. Here the CDR3 reads CASSYLTGGSDGYTF. In DNA form, the CDR3 reads TGTGCCAGCAGCTATCTTACGGGGGGCTCCGATGGCTACACCTTC. Looking up the rest from reference TRBV7-2 and TRBJ1-2 gives the full variable domain: GAGVSQSPSNKVTEKGKDVELRCDPISGHTALYWYRQSLGQGLEFLIYFQGNSAPDKSGLPSDRFSAERTGGSVSTLTIQRTQQEDSAVYLCASSYLTGGSDGYTFGSGTRLTVV.

The V and J genes are TRBV7-9 and TRBJ1-3; no definite D call. Germline CDR1 and CDR2: SEHNR and FQNEAQ (reference sequence). The CDR3 is 16 residues long. V shed 3 bases and J shed 0 bases, with 12 bases lying between them. The CDR3, as DNA: TGTGCCAGCAGCTTCGGGAGCCCGAGCTCTGGAAACACCATATATTTT. This codes for CASSFGSPSSGNTIYF.

The CDR3 bases are TGTGCCAGCAGCTCCAAGGGGACTAGCGGGAGACGGGAAGAGACCCAGTACTTC. Its translation: CASSSKGTSGRREETQYF. This sequence joins TRBV7-2 and TRBJ2-5; 14 bases align to TRBD2. CDR1 SGHTA and CDR2 FQGNSA come from the germline V gene. The CDR3 consists of 18 residues. The V and J ends lost 4 bases and 3 bases, in that order; junction bases with no gene match: 10.

The rearrangement joins TRBV6-1 to TRBJ2-7; TRBD1 agrees at 9 bases. The CDR3 contains 13 residues. Germline lookup yields CDR1 MNHNS and CDR2 SASEGT. V trimming: 6 bases; J trimming: 6 bases; junction bases outside the gene matches: 6. CDR3 nucleotide sequence: TGTGCCAGCAGGGGACAGGGTCGACGCGAGCAGTACTTC. Residues: CASRGQGRREQYF.

The chain recombines TRBV6-5 with TRBJ2-7; no reliable D call. The germline CDR1 and CDR2 sequences are MNHEY and SVGAGI. Between the trimmed V and J ends, which lost 0 bases and 1 base, there was a span of 10 bases. This CDR3 comprises 15 residues. CDR3 in amino acids: CASSYSWSRSYEQYF. The CDR3 DNA is TGTGCCAGCAGTTACTCGTGGTCTAGGTCCTACGAGCAGTACTTC.

The gene calls are TRBV27 and TRBJ2-7, with 9 bases that match TRBD2. This CDR3 comprises 15 residues. The junction had 5 bases not matched to a gene; V was cut back by 3 bases and J by 2 bases. Germline lookup yields CDR1 MNHEY and CDR2 SMNVEV (reference sequence). The CDR3 DNA sequence: TGTGCCAGCAGTTTGTTAGCGGGGGCCCCCTACGAGCAGTACTTC. Translated: CASSLLAGAPYEQYF.

The chain is built from TRBV29-1 and TRBJ1-2, with TRBD1 matching over 7 bases. The ends lost 6 bases at V and 0 bases at J; junction bases unmatched: 10. The CDR3 loop spans 15 amino acids. Per germline, CDR1 SQVTM and CDR2 ANQGSEA. Written as DNA, the CDR3 is TGCAGCGTCGTCATCCAGGGGGGAGCTAACTATGGCTACACCTTC. It encodes CSVVIQGGANYGYTF.

The V call is TRBV27, the J call TRBJ2-7; D ambiguous. V gave up 10 bases and J gave up 2 bases, with 15 bases separating them. Germline lookup yields CDR1 MNHEY and CDR2 SMNVEV (reference sequence). The CDR3 runs to 13 residues. CDR3 amino acids: CATLRLFPYEQYF. CDR3 bases: TGTGCCACCCTGCGCCTCTTCCCCTACGAGCAGTACTTC.

V gene TRBV2 combines with J gene TRBJ2-1; 8 bases are shared with TRBD1. Germline-derived CDR1 and CDR2 are SNHLY and FYNNEI. CDR3 length: 18 residues. Losses at the gene ends were 7 bases for V and 0 bases for J; bases not matched to a gene: 14. The CDR3 protein is CASKLDRGAGTSYNEQFF. In DNA, the CDR3 is TGTGCCAGCAAACTAGACAGGGGTGCTGGGACCTCCTACAATGAGCAGTTCTTC.